The subject of this entry is one T cell receptor beta chain. Its antigen is as yet unknown. Profiled with immunoSEQ multiplex PCR; TCRdb holds only in-frame clones, not every one. The sample consists of about 150,000 clones, about 90% of them appearing once. Germline lookup yields CDR1 MNHEY and CDR2 SVGAGI. The CDR3 consists of 16 residues. V was clipped by 2 bases and J by 10 bases; unmatched bases: 9. This entry is derived from a study of T cell responses to AZD1222 COVID-19 vaccine. Overall study results and limits: White British donors predominated, females outnumbered males, and clonal diversity was possibly underestimated. Recipients of AZD1222 seropositive at baseline numbered only six or seven. CD4 TCRs covered the whole spike, strongest at regions 160-218 and 743-854. After the peak T cell response, and only then, were repertoires sampled.

This receptor was taken from an adult in good health. The sequencing here drew on peripheral blood, taken on day 0 of MenACWY control vaccination. The chain recombines TRBV6-5 with TRBJ1-6; TRBD1 matches at 9 bases. The CDR3 DNA sequence: TGTGCCAGCAGTTACACCTCGACAGGGGGAAGATCACCCCTCCACTTT. This codes for CASSYTSTGGRSPLHF.